This T cell receptor (beta chain) appears in the sequencing data of a study of blood T cell repertoires in COVID-19. Study summary: PBMCs, B-cell-depleted T cells, or T cells provided the cDNA or gDNA that made up the material.

Original processing notes: From reference gene primer amplification, estimates of nucleated cell counts were derived. The data were produced by immunoSEQ multiplex PCR, yet TCRdb's version contains in-frame clones alone and is incomplete. V and J calls and clone size follow that table, whereas D and trimming were derived from the DNA. The table has 380,000 or so clones, over 65% seen once. This TCR was recovered from a human donor with acute or convalescent COVID-19. The donor label of this sample is uncertain. The sequencing sample was made of peripheral blood.

Here the CDR3 DNA reads TGTGCCAGCAGCTTCCCCTCCGGGGGGCTATCTGAAGCTTTCTTT. Protein: CASSFPSGGLSEAFF. This chain joins TRBV7-8 and TRBJ1-1; D might be TRBD1 (6 bases). Germline lookup yields CDR1 SGHVS and CDR2 FQNEAQ. Between the trimmed V and J ends, which lost 3 bases and 6 bases, there was a span of 17 bases. This CDR3 spans 15 amino acids.